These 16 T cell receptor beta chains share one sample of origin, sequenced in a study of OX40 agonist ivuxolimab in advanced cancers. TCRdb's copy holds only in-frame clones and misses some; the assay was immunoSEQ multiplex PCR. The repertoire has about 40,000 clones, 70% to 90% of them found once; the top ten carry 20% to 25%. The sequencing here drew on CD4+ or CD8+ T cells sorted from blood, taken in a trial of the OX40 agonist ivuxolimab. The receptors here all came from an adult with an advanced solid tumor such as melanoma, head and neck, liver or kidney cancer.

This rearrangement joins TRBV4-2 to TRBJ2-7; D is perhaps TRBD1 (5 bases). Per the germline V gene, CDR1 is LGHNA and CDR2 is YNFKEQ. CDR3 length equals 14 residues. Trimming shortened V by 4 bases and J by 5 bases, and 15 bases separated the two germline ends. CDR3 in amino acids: CASSPTTGLHEQYF. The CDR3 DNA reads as TGTGCCAGCAGCCCGACAACAGGCTTGCACGAGCAGTACTTC.

The CDR3 DNA follows: TGCGCCAGCAGCTTGGATGGAGGACAGGCATTCAGCTCTGGAAACACCATATATTTT. Translated, it gives CASSLDGGQAFSSGNTIYF. The rearrangement uses TRBV5-1 and TRBJ1-3, with 7 bases identical to TRBD1. The CDR3 is 19 residues long. V lost 0 bases and J lost 0; bases outside the gene matches: 12. The germline gives CDR1 SGHRS, CDR2 YFSETQ.

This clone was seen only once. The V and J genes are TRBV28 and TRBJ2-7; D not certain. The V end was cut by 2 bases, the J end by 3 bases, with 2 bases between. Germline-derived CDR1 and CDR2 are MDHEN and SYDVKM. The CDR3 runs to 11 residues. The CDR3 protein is CASSLGYEQYV. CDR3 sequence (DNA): TGTGCCAGCAGTTTAGGCTACGAGCAGTACGTC.

The CDR3 here is CASSFLTALMNTEAFF. The CDR3 DNA sequence: TGTGCCAGCAGCTTCCTCACAGCTCTCATGAACACTGAAGCTTTCTTT. The chain couples TRBV11-2 to TRBJ1-1; D is uncertain. In germline, CDR1 is SGHAT, CDR2 FQNNGV. The ends were cut back, 3 bases at V and 0 bases at J, with 14 bases in the middle. The CDR3 covers 16 residues.

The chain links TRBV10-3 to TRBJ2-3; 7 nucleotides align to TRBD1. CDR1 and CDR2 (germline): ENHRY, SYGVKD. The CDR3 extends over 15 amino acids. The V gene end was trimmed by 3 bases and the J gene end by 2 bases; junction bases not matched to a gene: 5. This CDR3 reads CAISDPDRDTDTQYF. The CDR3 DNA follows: TGTGCCATCAGTGATCCCGACAGGGACACAGATACGCAGTATTTT.

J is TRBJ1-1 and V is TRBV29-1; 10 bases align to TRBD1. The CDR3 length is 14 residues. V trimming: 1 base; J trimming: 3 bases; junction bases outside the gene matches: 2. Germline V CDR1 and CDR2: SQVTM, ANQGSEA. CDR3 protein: CSVEGDRGDTEAFF. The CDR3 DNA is TGCAGCGTTGAAGGGGACAGGGGAGACACTGAAGCTTTCTTT. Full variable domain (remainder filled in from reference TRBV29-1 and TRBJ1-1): SAVISQKPSRDICQRGTSLTIQCQVDSQVTMMFWYRQQPGQSLTLIATANQGSEATYESGFVIDKFPISRPNLTFSTLTVSNMSPEDSSIYLCSVEGDRGDTEAFFGQGTRLTVV.

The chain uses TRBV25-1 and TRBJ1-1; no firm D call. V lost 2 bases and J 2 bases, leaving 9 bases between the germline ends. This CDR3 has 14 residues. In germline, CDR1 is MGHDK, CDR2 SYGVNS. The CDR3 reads CASSERVENTEAFF. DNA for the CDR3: TGTGCCAGCAGTGAAAGGGTTGAAAACACTGAAGCTTTCTTT.

The CDR3 loop is CASSRDRDLANYGYTF. Written as DNA, the CDR3 is TGTGCCAGCAGTCGGGACAGAGACTTAGCTAACTATGGCTACACCTTC. The chain joins TRBV28 to TRBJ1-2; TRBD1 matches at 7 bases. The germline V gene encodes CDR1 MDHEN and CDR2 SYDVKM. This CDR3 comprises 16 residues. J gave up 0 bases and V 5 bases, and 9 bases lay outside the gene matches.

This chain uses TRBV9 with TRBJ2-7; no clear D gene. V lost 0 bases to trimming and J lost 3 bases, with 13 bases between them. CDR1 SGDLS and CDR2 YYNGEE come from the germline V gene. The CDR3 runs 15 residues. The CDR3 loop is CASSVDSGSFYEQYF. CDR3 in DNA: TGTGCCAGCAGCGTAGACTCCGGGTCCTTCTACGAGCAGTACTTC.

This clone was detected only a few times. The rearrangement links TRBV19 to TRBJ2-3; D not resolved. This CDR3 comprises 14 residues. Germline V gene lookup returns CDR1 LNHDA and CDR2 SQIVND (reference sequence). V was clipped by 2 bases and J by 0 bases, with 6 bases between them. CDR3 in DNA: TGTGCCAGTAGTATACTGATTAGCACAGATACGCAGTATTTT. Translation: CASSILISTDTQYF.

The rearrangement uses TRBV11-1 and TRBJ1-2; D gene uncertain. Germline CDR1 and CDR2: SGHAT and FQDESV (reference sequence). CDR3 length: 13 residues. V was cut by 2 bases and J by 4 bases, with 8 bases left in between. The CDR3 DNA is TGTGCCAGCAGCTTAAAGGATCCCTATGGCTACACCTTC. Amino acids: CASSLKDPYGYTF.

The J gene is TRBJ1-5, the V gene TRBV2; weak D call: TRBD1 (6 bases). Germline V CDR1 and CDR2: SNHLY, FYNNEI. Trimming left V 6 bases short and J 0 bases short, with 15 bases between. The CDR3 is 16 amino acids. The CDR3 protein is CASRDGTPYSNQPQHF. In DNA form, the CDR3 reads TGTGCCAGCAGGGACGGGACACCGTATAGCAATCAGCCCCAGCATTTT.

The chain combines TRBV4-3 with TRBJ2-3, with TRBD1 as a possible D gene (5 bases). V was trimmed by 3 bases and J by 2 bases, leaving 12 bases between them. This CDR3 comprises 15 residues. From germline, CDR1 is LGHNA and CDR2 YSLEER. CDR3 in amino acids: CASSHRALSTDTQYF. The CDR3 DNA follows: TGCGCCAGCAGCCACAGGGCCCTGTCCACAGATACGCAGTATTTT.

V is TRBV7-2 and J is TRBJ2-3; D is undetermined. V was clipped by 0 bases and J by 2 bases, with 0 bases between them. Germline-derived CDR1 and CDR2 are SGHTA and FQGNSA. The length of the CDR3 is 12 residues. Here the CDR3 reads CASSLATDTQYF. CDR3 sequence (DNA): TGTGCCAGCAGCTTAGCCACAGATACGCAGTATTTT.

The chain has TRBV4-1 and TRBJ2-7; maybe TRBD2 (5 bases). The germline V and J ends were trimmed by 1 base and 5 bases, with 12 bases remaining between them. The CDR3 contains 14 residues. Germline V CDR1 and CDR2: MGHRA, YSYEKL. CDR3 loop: CASSQVRGSDEQYF. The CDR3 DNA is TGCGCCAGCAGCCAAGTCAGAGGGTCGGACGAGCAGTACTTC.

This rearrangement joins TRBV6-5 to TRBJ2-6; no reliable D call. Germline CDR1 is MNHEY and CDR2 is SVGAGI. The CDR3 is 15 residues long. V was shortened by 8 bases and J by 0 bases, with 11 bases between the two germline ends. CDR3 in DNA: TGTGCCAGCTGTCCGAACGGCTCTGGGGCCAACGTCCTGACTTTC. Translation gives CASCPNGSGANVLTF.